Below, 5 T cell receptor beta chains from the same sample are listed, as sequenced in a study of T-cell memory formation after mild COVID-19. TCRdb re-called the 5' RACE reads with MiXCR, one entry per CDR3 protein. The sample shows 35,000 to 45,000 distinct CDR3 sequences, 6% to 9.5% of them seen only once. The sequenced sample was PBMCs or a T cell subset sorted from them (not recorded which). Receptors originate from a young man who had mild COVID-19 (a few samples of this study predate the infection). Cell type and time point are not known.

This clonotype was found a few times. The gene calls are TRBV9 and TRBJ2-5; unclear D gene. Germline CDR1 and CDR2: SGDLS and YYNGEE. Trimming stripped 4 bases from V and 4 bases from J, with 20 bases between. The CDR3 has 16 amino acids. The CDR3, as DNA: TGTGCCAGCAGCATAAAGGCTCCCAGGAGTCGAGAGACCCAGTACTTC. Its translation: CASSIKAPRSRETQYF.

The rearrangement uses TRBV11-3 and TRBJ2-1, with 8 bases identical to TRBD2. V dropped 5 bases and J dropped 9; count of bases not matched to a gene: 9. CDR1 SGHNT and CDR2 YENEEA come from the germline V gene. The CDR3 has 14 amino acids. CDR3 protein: CASSRGGRVAEQFF. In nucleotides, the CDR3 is TGTGCCAGCAGCCGGGGGGGCCGGGTGGCTGAGCAGTTCTTC.

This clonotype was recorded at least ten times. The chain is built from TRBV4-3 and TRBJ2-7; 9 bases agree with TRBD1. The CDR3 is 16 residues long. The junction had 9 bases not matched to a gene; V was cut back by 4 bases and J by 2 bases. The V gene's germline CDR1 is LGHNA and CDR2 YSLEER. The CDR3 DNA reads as TGCGCCAGCAGCCGAGAGGCGGGACAGGGTACCTACGAGCAGTACTTC. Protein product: CASSREAGQGTYEQYF.

The CDR3 coding sequence is TGTGCCAGCAGTTCGCAGGGACAGGGGAACGACGAGCAGTACTTC. Translated: CASSSQGQGNDEQYF. The rearrangement links TRBV12-3 or TRBV12-4 to TRBJ2-7; TRBD1 matches 10 bases. V shed 4 bases, J shed 5 bases, and the junction held 8 bases outside the gene matches. CDR3 length: 15 amino acids.

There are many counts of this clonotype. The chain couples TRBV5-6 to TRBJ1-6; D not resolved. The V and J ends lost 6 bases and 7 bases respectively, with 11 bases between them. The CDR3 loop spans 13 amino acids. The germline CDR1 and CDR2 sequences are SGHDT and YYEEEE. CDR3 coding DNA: TGTGCCAGCAAATACGGAGGGAATTCACCCCTCCACTTT. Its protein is CASKYGGNSPLHF.